This T cell receptor (beta chain) came from a study of blood T cell repertoires in COVID-19. Whole-study context: PBMCs, B-cell-depleted T cells, or T cells were the source of the cDNA or gDNA that made up the material.

Only in-frame clones appear in the TCRdb table, and some are missing; sequencing was by immunoSEQ multiplex PCR. The sample has some 180,000 clones, about 76% seen once. A word on this clone: At one end the junction does not follow the germline gene, possibly because of a read error.

Per germline, CDR1 SGHVS and CDR2 FQNEAQ. CDR3 size: 17 residues. This chain joins TRBV7-8 and TRBJ2-1; the match to TRBD2 covers 8 bases. Material: peripheral blood. This TCR was sampled from a middle-aged woman with COVID-19, enrolled during active disease. CDR3 residues: CASSLNSVGGARLQRLF. DNA of the CDR3: TGTGCCAGCAGCTTAAATTCGGTCGGGGGGGCAAGATTACAAAGGCTCTTC. The whole variable domain, filled in from reference TRBV7-8 and TRBJ2-1, reads GAGVSQSPRYKVAKRGQDVALRCDPISGHVSLFWYQQALGQGPEFLTYFQNEAQLDKSGLPSDRFFAERPEGSVSTLKIQRTQQEDSAVYLCASSLNSVGGARLQRLFGPGTRLTVL.